This T cell receptor (beta chain) was observed in a study of blood T cell repertoires in COVID-19. On the study more broadly: Researchers got acute and convalescent COVID-19 samples from the United States, Italy and Spain. From T cells, B-cell-depleted T cells, or PBMCs came the material, which was cDNA or gDNA.

Germline lookup yields CDR1 MNHEY and CDR2 SVGAGI. The CDR3 covers 13 residues. Trimming took 8 bases from V and 0 from J, leaving 8 bases between them. As originally analysed: Reference gene primers were amplified, and this amplification served to estimate nucleated cell counts. This table comes from immunoSEQ multiplex PCR, and its TCRdb copy is limited to in-frame clones, with some not included. V and J calls and clone size are given by that table; D and trimming were obtained from the DNA. Of roughly 110,000 clones detected, over 70% appear once; the ten largest clones hold more than 0.8%. The sample was peripheral blood. V gene TRBV6-5 combines with J gene TRBJ1-5; D is ambiguous. The receptor was derived from a human donor with acute or convalescent COVID-19. The donor label of this sample is uncertain. The CDR3 bases are TGTGCCAGCGTCCTCGGTAGCAATCAGCCCCAGCATTTT. Its protein is CASVLGSNQPQHF.